These 16 T cell receptor beta chains originate from one sample sequenced in a study of early T cells in non-severe SARS-CoV-2 infection (dated by TCRdb to about 2021). The library was built by means of 5' RACE. Sequencing was performed on a NextSeq 500. TCRdb ran its own pipeline on the public reads, namely fastp trimming at Q25 and MiXCR clone calling, and kept in-frame beta chains. When rows share a CDR3 protein, they turn into one entry using the most common DNA and genes. Across this sample there are roughly 83,000 distinct CDR3 sequences, with more than 9% seen only once. Together, the top ten hold approximately 8% of the sample. The specimen was whole blood, collected at baseline. Source of these receptors: an adult who was a healthcare worker with PCR-confirmed SARS-CoV-2 infection or an uninfected control (not recorded which).

This clonotype was counted many times. CDR3 bases: TGCAGCGTTGAAGAGAAGCCGGACTGGCGAGCCTACAATGAGCAGTTCTTC. Protein product: CSVEEKPDWRAYNEQFF. The chain couples TRBV29-1 to TRBJ2-1; TRBD2 might be the D (5 bases). The CDR3 spans 17 residues. Germline lookup yields CDR1 SQVTM and CDR2 ANQGSEA. Trimming shortened V by 0 bases and J by 2 bases, and 17 bases separated the two germline ends.

This clonotype was counted between two and nine times. This chain links TRBV7-2 with TRBJ1-3; D is unresolved. Trimming took 7 bases from V and 2 from J, leaving 9 bases between them. Germline V lookup: CDR1 SGHTA, CDR2 FQGNSA. This CDR3 spans 13 amino acids. The CDR3 sequence: CASMRTTGNTIYF. Here the CDR3 DNA reads TGTGCCAGCATGCGTACTACTGGAAACACCATATATTTT.

Points on this clonotype: The junction departs from the called germline gene at one end, perhaps through a read error. This rearrangement joins TRBV5-1 to TRBJ2-3; D perhaps matches TRBD1 (6 bases). The CDR3 extends over 15 amino acids. Germline V gene data show CDR1 as SGHRS and CDR2 as YFSETQ. CDR3 sequence reads: CASSLSGVRTDMQYF. The CDR3 coding sequence is TGCGCCAGCAGCTTATCAGGGGTGCGCACAGATATGCAGTATTTT. Full variable domain (missing parts from reference TRBV5-1 and TRBJ2-3): KAGVTQTPRYLIKTRGQQVTLSCSPISGHRSVSWYQQTPGQGLQFLFEYFSETQRNKGNFPGRFSGRQFSNSRSEMNVSTLELGDSALYLCASSLSGVRTDMQYFGPGTRLTVL.

This chain uses TRBV11-2 with TRBJ2-1, with 7 bases aligning to TRBD2. The V segment lost 5 bases and the J segment 8 bases; nucleotides outside the gene matches: 12. CDR1 is SGHAT and CDR2 is FQNNGV in the germline V gene. The CDR3 runs 15 residues. The CDR3 is CASSIQPSGRHEQFF. CDR3 DNA sequence: TGTGCCAGCAGCATACAGCCTAGCGGACGCCATGAGCAGTTCTTC.

This clonotype has more than one count but fewer than ten. The chain recombines TRBV6-5 with TRBJ2-6; D is unresolved. This CDR3 has 16 amino acids. Germline V gene sequence: CDR1 MNHEY, CDR2 SVGAGI. Trimming removed 5 bases at V and 2 bases at J, with 13 bases between. CDR3 coding DNA: TGTGCCAGCAGTAAGGGCAAGTTAGCTGGGGCCAACGTCCTGACTTTC. Translating gives CASSKGKLAGANVLTF.

This clonotype was counted ten times or more. The chain employs TRBV20-1 and TRBJ2-3, with 8 bases aligning to TRBD2. Germline trimming cut 2 bases from V and 0 bases from J; bases unmatched to any gene: 1. Germline lookup yields CDR1 DFQATT and CDR2 SNEGSKA (reference sequence). This CDR3 comprises 14 residues. The CDR3 spells CSARLAGSTDTQYF. Here the CDR3 DNA reads TGCAGTGCTAGACTAGCGGGTAGCACAGATACGCAGTATTTT.

This clonotype was seen a few times. The rearrangement joins TRBV5-6 to TRBJ2-7; 8 nucleotides match TRBD1. The CDR3 has 15 amino acids. Germline V gene lookup returns CDR1 SGHDT and CDR2 YYEEEE. Trimming removed 3 bases from V and 1 base from J; junction bases left unmatched: 6. The CDR3 bases are TGTGCCAGCAGCTCCGGACAGGGACGATCCTACGAGCAGTACTTC. Translation: CASSSGQGRSYEQYF. The full variable domain, its missing parts supplied by reference TRBV5-6 and TRBJ2-7, is DAGVTQSPTHLIKTRGQQVTLRCSPKSGHDTVSWYQQALGQGPQFIFQYYEEEERQRGNFPDRFSGHQFPNYSSELNVNALLLGDSALYLCASSSGQGRSYEQYFGPGTRLTVT.

V and J are TRBV7-2 and TRBJ2-1, with D uncertain. Germline V gene sequence: CDR1 SGHTA, CDR2 FQGNSA. The CDR3 extends over 14 amino acids. V lost 5 bases and J lost 6, with 14 bases in between. CDR3 protein: CASSPGGGFNEQFF. Here the CDR3 DNA reads TGTGCCAGCAGCCCCGGCGGCGGTTTCAATGAGCAGTTCTTC.

The chain carries TRBV6-1 and TRBJ2-1, with no clear D. The CDR3 covers 14 residues. Trimming pared 2 bases from V and 4 bases from J, leaving 9 bases between. Germline V gene data show CDR1 as MNHNS and CDR2 as SASEGT. The CDR3 DNA reads TGTGCCAGCAGTGAAAATATAGTTTACAATGAGCAGTTCTTC. Its protein product is CASSENIVYNEQFF.

Many counts were recorded for this clonotype. J is TRBJ2-7 and V is TRBV11-2; D unclear. The CDR3 has 22 amino acids. CDR1 is SGHAT and CDR2 is FQNNGV in the germline V gene. V lost 1 base and J lost 0, with 31 bases in between. CDR3 amino acids: CASSLVRVLPWLSSPSSYEQYF. CDR3 DNA sequence: TGTGCCAGCAGCTTAGTTCGTGTCCTTCCTTGGCTCAGTTCTCCGAGCTCCTACGAGCAGTACTTC. Variable domain in full (rest from reference TRBV11-2 and TRBJ2-7): EAGVAQSPRYKIIEKRQSVAFWCNPISGHATLYWYQQILGQGPKLLIQFQNNGVVDDSQLPKDRFSAERLKGVDSTLKIQPAKLEDSAVYLCASSLVRVLPWLSSPSSYEQYFGPGTRLTVT.

Only a few counts were recorded for this clonotype. The rearrangement links TRBV5-1 to TRBJ2-1; TRBD2 matches 13 bases. V dropped 7 bases and J dropped 9; count of bases not matched to a gene: 13. The CDR3 covers 16 residues. The germline gives CDR1 SGHRS, CDR2 YFSETQ. The CDR3 spells CASSRQALAGGSEQFF. For the CDR3, the DNA is TGCGCCAGCTCCCGTCAGGCACTAGCGGGAGGGAGTGAGCAGTTCTTC.

V is TRBV12-3 or TRBV12-4 and J is TRBJ1-1; TRBD1 might be the D (6 bases). The V end lost 4 bases, the J end lost 0 bases, and 12 bases lay between the germline ends. There are 15 residues in the CDR3. The CDR3 loop is CASSSRGLMNTEAFF. The CDR3 nucleotides are TGTGCCAGCAGTTCCAGGGGCCTCATGAACACTGAAGCTTTCTTT.

This clonotype was detected many times. V gene TRBV2 combines with J gene TRBJ2-1, with unresolved D. Germline V gene sequence: CDR1 SNHLY, CDR2 FYNNEI. The V gene lost 9 bases and the J gene lost 10 bases, with 19 bases spanning the gap. This CDR3 spans 13 amino acids. This CDR3 is CARSRNVQPEQFF. CDR3 DNA sequence: TGTGCCAGGTCGAGAAATGTCCAGCCGGAGCAGTTCTTC.

This clonotype has just a few counts. This chain uses TRBV28 with TRBJ2-4; 7 bases are shared with TRBD1. The J segment lost 0 bases and the V segment lost 5 bases, leaving 7 bases of the junction unmatched. Germline values: CDR1 MDHEN, CDR2 SYDVKM. The CDR3 has 16 amino acids. CDR3 coding DNA: TGTGCCAGCAGTAAAGGACAGGACATAGCCAAAAACATTCAGTACTTC. Its protein is CASSKGQDIAKNIQYF.

This clonotype was counted ten times or more. The chain carries TRBV11-2 and TRBJ2-5, with no clear D. The V and J ends lost 6 bases and 5 bases respectively, with 7 bases between them. CDR1 and CDR2 from the germline V gene are SGHAT and FQNNGV. This CDR3 spans 11 amino acids. The CDR3 DNA reads as TGTGCCAGCAGTCTTTCCGAGACCCAGTACTTC. Translated: CASSLSETQYF.

This clonotype was recorded at least ten times. The CDR3 DNA is TGTGCCAGCAGTAGAGCAGGGGGCGCGTATAGCAATCAGCCCCAGCATTTT. Translated, it gives CASSRAGGAYSNQPQHF. This rearrangement joins TRBV6-1 to TRBJ1-5; 8 bases agree with TRBD1. The CDR3 spans 17 residues. V was pared by 5 bases and J by 0 bases, with 9 bases of the junction left unmatched. The V gene's germline CDR1 is MNHNS and CDR2 SASEGT.